Listed here are 2 T cell receptor beta chains from one sample, sequenced in a study of T cell responses to AZD1222 COVID-19 vaccine. Libraries were prepared by immunoSEQ multiplex PCR; TCRdb keeps only in-frame clonotypes and omits some of them. The profile shows 120,000 to 150,000 clones, about nine tenths of them singletons. The sequencing here drew on peripheral blood, taken on day 0 of AZD1222 vaccination. The receptors were sampled from an adult in good health.

The gene calls are TRBV3-1 (or the pseudogene TRBV3-2) and TRBJ2-1, with 7 bases that match TRBD1. This CDR3 has 16 amino acids. V lost 2 bases and J lost 1; bases outside the gene matches: 5. Germline V lookup: CDR1 LGHDT, CDR2 YNNKEL (reference sequence). The CDR3 region is CASSQSDRASYNEQFF. The CDR3 DNA reads TGTGCCAGCAGCCAATCTGACAGGGCGTCCTACAATGAGCAGTTCTTC.

The chain is built from TRBV6-5 and TRBJ1-1, with D maybe TRBD1 (6 bases). CDR1 is MNHEY and CDR2 is SVGAGI in the germline V gene. The V gene lost 6 bases and the J gene lost 7 bases, with 18 bases spanning the gap. There are 14 residues in the CDR3. CDR3 protein: CASSRDGGLHEAFF. In DNA form, the CDR3 reads TGTGCCAGCAGCAGGGACGGGGGGCTGCATGAAGCTTTCTTT.